This T cell receptor beta chain comes out of a study of T cell repertoires in cytomegalovirus infection. This clonotype was recorded a few times. Its specificity is unknown. Germline assignment: CDR1 SGHVS and CDR2 FNYEAQ. The CDR3 contains 15 residues. The junction had 7 bases not matched to a gene; V was cut back by 6 bases and J by 2 bases. Each CDR3 protein gets one entry after TCRdb re-called the reads with MiXCR. Of around 540,000 distinct CDR3 sequences in the sample, around a third were seen once. V gene TRBV7-6 combines with J gene TRBJ2-3; TRBD2 matches 8 bases. The clonotype comes from a human donor in good health (CMV status not recorded). Some clones in this sample may be carry-over from other donors' samples. Here the sequenced sample was cultured PBMCs, taken from culture after CMV antigen stimulation. DNA of the CDR3: TGTGCCAGCAGTCAACTAGCGGAGAACACAGATACGCAGTATTTT. Amino acids: CASSQLAENTDTQYF.